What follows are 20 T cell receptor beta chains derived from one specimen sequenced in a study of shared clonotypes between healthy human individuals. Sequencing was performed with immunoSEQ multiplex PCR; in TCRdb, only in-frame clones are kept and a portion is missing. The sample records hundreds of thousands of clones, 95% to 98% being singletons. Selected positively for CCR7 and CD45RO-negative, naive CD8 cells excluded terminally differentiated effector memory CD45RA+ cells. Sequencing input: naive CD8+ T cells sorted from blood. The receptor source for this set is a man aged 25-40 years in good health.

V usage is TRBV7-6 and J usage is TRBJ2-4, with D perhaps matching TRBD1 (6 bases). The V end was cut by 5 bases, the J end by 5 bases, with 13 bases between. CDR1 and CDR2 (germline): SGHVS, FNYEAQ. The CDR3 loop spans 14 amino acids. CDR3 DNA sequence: TGTGCCAGCAGCCCGCGGACAGAAGAAAACATTCAGTACTTC. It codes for CASSPRTEENIQYF.

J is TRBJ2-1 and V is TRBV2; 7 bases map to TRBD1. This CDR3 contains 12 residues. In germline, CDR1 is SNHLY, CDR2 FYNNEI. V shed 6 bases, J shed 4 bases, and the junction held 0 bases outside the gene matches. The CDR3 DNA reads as TGTGCCAGCAGGGACAGGTACAATGAGCAGTTCTTC. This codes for CASRDRYNEQFF. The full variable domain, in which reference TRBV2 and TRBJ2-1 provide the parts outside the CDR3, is EPEVTQTPSHQVTQMGQEVILRCVPISNHLYFYWYRQILGQKVEFLVSFYNNEISEKSEIFDDQFSVERPDGSNFTLKIRSTKLEDSAMYFCASRDRYNEQFFGPGTRLTVL.

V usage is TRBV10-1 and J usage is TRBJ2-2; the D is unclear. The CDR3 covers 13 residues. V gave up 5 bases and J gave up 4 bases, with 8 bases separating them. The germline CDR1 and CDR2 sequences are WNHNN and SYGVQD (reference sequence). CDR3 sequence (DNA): TGCGCCAGCAGTTTGGACGGCACCGGGGAGCTGTTTTTT. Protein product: CASSLDGTGELFF.

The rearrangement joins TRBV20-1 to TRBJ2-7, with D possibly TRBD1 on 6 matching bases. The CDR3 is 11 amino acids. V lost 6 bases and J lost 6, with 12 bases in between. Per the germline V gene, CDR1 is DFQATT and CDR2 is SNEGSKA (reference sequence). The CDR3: CSAKGGSEQYF. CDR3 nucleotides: TGCAGTGCGAAAGGGGGTAGCGAGCAGTACTTC.

This CDR3 is CATHDRLNTEAFF. The CDR3 region has the DNA TGTGCCACTCACGACAGACTGAACACTGAAGCTTTCTTT. The V call is TRBV15, the J call TRBJ1-1, with D possibly being TRBD1 (5 bases). The CDR3 contains 13 residues. V was trimmed by 9 bases and J by 0 bases, leaving 11 bases between them. Germline V gene sequence: CDR1 LNHNV, CDR2 YYDKDF (reference sequence).

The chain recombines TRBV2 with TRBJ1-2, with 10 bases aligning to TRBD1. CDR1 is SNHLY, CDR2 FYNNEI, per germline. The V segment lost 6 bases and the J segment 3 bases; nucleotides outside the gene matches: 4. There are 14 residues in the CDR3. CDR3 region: CASRDRGIDYGYTF. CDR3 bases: TGTGCCAGCAGGGACAGGGGGATCGACTATGGCTACACCTTC.

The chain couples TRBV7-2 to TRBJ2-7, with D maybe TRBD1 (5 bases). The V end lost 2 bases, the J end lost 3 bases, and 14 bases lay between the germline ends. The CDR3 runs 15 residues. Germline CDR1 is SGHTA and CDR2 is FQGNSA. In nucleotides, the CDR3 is TGTGCCAGCAGCTTATGGACAACTGGGAACTACGAGCAGTACTTC. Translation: CASSLWTTGNYEQYF.

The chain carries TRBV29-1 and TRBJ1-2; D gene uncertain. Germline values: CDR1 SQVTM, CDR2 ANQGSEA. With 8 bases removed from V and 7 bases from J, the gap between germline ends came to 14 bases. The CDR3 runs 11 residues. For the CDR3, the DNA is TGCAGCCTCCGGGCCCGGGCTGGCTACACCTTC. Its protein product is CSLRARAGYTF. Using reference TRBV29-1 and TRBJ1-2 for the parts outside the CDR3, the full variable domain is SAVISQKPSRDICQRGTSLTIQCQVDSQVTMMFWYRQQPGQSLTLIATANQGSEATYESGFVIDKFPISRPNLTFSTLTVSNMSPEDSSIYLCSLRARAGYTFGSGTRLTVV.

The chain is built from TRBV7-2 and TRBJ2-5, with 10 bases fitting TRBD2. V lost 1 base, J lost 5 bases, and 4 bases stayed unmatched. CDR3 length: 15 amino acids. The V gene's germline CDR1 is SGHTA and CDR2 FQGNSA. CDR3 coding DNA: TGTGCCAGCAGCTTAGTTGAGCGGGAGGGCGAGACCCAGTACTTC. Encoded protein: CASSLVEREGETQYF.

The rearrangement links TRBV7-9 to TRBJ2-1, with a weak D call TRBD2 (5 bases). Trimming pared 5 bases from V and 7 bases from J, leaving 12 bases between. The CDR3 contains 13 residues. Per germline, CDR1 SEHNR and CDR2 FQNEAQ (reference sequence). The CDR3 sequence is CASSPPRGNEQFF. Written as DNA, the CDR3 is TGTGCCAGCAGCCCCCCACGGGGAAATGAGCAGTTCTTC. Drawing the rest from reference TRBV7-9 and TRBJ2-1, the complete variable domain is DTGVSQNPRHKITKRGQNVTFRCDPISEHNRLYWYRQTLGQGPEFLTYFQNEAQLEKSRLLSDRFSAERPKGSFSTLEIQRTEQGDSAMYLCASSPPRGNEQFFGPGTRLTVL.

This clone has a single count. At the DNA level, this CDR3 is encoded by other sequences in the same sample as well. CDR3 amino acids: CASSLGSGTEAFF. The CDR3 DNA follows: TGTGCCAGCAGTTTAGGGTCCGGCACTGAAGCTTTCTTT. The chain recombines TRBV27 with TRBJ1-1, with D unclear. The V end was cut by 2 bases, the J end by 4 bases, with 8 bases between. This CDR3 contains 13 residues. Germline CDR1 is MNHEY and CDR2 is SMNVEV (reference sequence).

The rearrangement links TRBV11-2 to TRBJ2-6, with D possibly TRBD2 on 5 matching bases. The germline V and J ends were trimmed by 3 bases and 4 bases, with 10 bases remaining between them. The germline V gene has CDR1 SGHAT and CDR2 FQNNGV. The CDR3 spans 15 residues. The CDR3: CASSLRAAGANVLTF. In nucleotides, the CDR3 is TGTGCCAGCAGCTTGAGGGCCGCCGGGGCCAACGTCCTGACTTTC.

The CDR3 is CASRWLAGSYNEQFF. Written as DNA, the CDR3 is TGTGCCAGCAGGTGGTTAGCGGGGTCCTACAATGAGCAGTTCTTC. The chain links TRBV7-9 to TRBJ2-1; 8 nucleotides agree with TRBD2. This CDR3 is built from 15 residues. J gave up 1 base and V 6 bases, and 5 bases lay outside the gene matches. Germline V gene lookup returns CDR1 SEHNR and CDR2 FQNEAQ (reference sequence).

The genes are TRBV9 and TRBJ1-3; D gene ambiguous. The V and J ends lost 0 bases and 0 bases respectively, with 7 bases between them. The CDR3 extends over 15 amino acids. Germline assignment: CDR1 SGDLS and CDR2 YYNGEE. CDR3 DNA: TGTGCCAGCAGCGTAGCTCTAAGCTCTGGAAACACCATATATTTT. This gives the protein CASSVALSSGNTIYF.

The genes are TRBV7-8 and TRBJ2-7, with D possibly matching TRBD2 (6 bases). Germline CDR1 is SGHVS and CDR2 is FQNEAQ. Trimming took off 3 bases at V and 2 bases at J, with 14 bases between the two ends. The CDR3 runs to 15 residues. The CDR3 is CASSFLGGTAYEQYF. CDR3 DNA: TGTGCCAGCAGCTTTCTGGGGGGAACGGCCTACGAGCAGTACTTC.

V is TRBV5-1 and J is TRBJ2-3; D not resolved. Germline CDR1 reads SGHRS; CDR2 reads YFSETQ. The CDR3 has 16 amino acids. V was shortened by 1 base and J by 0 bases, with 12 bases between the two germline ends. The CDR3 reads CASSLYQATSTDTQYF. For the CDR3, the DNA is TGCGCCAGCAGCTTGTATCAGGCGACTAGCACAGATACGCAGTATTTT.

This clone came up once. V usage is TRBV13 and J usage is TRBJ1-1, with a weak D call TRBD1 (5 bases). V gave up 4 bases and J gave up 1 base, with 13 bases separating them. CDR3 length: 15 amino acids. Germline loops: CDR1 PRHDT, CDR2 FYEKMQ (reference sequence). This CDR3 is CASSSYQGWNTEAFF. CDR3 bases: TGTGCCAGCAGCTCCTATCAGGGATGGAACACTGAAGCTTTCTTT.

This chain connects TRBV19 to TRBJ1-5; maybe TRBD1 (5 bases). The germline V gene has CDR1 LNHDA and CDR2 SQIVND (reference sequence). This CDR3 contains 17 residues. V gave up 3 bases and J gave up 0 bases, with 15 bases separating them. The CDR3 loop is CASSMGAGRNSNQPQHF. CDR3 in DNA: TGTGCCAGTAGTATGGGCGCAGGGAGAAATAGCAATCAGCCCCAGCATTTT.

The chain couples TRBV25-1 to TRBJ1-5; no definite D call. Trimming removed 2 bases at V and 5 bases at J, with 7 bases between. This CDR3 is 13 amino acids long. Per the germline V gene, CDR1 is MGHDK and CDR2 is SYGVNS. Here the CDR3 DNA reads TGTGCCAGCAGTGAAGGTAATCATCAGCCCCAGCATTTT. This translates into CASSEGNHQPQHF.

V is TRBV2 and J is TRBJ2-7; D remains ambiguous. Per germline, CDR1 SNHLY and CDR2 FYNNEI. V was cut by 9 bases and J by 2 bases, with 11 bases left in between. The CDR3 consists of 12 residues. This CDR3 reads CASKGSAYEQYF. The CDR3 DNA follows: TGTGCCAGTAAAGGGTCCGCCTACGAGCAGTACTTC.